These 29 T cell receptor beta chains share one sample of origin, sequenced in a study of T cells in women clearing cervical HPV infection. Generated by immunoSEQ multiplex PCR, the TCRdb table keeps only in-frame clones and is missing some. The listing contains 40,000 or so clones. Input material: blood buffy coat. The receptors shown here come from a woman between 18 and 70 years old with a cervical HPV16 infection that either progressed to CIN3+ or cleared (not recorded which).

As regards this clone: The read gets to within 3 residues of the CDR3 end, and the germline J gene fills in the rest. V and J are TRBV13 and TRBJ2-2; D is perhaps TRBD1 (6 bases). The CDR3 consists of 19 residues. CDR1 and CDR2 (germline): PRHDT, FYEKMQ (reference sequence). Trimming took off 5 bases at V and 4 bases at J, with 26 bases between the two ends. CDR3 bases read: TGTGCCAGCAGCCCATCAGAACCTTACAGGGCCCCCCCCACCGGGGAG. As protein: CASSPSEPYRAPPTGE. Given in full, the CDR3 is CASSPSEPYRAPPTGELFF.

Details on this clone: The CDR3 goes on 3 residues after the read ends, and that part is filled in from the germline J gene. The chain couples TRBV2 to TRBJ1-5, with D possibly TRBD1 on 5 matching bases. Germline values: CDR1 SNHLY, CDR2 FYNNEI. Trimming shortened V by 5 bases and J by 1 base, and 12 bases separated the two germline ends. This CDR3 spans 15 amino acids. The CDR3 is CASSRAGQSNQPQHF. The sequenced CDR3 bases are TGTGCCAGCAGTCGGGCAGGGCAAAGCAATCAGCCC.

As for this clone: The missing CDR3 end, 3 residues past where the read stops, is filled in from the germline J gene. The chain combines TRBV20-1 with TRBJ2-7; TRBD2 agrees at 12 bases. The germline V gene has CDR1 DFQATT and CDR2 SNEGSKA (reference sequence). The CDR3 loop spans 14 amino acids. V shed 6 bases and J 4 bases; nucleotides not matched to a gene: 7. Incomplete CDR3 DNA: TGCAGTGCGCATCCTAGCGGGAGGGCATACGAG. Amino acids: CSAHPSGRAYE. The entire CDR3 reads CSAHPSGRAYEQYF.

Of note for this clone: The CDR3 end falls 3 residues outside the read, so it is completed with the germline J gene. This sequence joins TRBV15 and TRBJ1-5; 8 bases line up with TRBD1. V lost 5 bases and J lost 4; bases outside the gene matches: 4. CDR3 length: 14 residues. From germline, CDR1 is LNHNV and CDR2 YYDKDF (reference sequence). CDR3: CATSVDRGNQPQHF. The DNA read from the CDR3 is TGTGCCACCAGCGTAGACAGGGGAAATCAGCCC.

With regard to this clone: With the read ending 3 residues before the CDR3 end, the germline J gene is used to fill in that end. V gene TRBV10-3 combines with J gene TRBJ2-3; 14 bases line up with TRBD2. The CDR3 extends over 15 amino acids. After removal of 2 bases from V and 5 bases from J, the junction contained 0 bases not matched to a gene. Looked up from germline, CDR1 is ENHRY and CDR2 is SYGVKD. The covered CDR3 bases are TGTGCCATCAGTGAGGGACTAGCGGGAGGAGATACG. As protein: CAISEGLAGGDT. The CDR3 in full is CAISEGLAGGDTQYF.

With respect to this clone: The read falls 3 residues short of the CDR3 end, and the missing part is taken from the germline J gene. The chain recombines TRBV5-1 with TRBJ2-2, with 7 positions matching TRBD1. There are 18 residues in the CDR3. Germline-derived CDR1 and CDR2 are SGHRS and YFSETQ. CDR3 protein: CASTLGQVQSSGANVLFF. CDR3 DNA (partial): TGCGCCAGCACACTAGGACAGGTTCAGTCCTCTGGGGCCAACGTG.

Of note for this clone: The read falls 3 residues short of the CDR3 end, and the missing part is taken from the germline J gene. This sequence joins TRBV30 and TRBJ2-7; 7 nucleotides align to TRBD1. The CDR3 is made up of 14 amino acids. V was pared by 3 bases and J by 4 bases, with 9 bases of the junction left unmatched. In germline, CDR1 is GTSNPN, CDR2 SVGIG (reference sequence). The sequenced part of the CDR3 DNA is TGTGCCTGGAGCGTAGGGGCAGGGGGTTACGAG. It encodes CAWSVGAGGYE. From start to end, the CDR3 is CAWSVGAGGYEQYF.

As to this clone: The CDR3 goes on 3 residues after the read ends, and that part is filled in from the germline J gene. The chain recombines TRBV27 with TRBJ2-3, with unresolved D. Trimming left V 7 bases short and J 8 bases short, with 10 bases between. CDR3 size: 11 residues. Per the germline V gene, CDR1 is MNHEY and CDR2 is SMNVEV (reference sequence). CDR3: CASNPQSTQYF. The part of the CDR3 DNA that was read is TGTGCCAGCAACCCACAAAGTACG.

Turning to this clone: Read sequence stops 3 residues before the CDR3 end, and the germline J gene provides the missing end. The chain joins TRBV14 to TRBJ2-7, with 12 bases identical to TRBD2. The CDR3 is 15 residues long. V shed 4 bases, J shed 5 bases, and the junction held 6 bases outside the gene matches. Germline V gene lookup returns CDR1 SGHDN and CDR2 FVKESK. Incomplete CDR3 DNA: TGTGCCAGCAGCCGTACTAGCGGGGGGCGGGACGAG. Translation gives CASSRTSGGRDE. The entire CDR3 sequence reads CASSRTSGGRDEQYF. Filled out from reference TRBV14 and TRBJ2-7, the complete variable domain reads EAGVTQFPSHSVIEKGQTVTLRCDPISGHDNLYWYRRVMGKEIKFLLHFVKESKQDESGMPNNRFLAERTGGTYSTLKVQPAELEDSGVYFCASSRTSGGRDEQYFGPGTRLTVT.

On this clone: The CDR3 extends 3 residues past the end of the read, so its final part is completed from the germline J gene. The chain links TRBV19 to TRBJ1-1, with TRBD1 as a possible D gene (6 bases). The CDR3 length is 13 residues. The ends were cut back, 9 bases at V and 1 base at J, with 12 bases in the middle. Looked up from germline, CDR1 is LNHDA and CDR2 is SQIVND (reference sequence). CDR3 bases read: TGTGCCAGCGTACAGGGTAGGAACACTGAA. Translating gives CASVQGRNTE. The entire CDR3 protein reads CASVQGRNTEAFF.

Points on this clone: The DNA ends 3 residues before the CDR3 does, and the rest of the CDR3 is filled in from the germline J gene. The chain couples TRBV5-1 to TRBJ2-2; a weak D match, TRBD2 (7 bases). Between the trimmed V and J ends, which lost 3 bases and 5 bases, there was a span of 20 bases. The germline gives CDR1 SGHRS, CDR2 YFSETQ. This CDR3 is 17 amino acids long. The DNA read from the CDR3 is TGCGCCAGCAGCTCCTCCGGACTAGGGGGTGGGACCGGGGAG. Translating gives CASSSSGLGGGTGE. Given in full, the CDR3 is CASSSSGLGGGTGELFF.

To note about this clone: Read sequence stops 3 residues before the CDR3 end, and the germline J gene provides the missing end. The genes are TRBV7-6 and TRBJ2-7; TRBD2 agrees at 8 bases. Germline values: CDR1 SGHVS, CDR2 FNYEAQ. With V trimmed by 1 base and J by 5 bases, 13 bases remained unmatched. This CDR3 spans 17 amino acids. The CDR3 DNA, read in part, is TGTGCCAGCAGCTTAGTGCTAGCGGGTACAACTAACCACGAG. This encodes CASSLVLAGTTNHE. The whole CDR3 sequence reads CASSLVLAGTTNHEQYF.

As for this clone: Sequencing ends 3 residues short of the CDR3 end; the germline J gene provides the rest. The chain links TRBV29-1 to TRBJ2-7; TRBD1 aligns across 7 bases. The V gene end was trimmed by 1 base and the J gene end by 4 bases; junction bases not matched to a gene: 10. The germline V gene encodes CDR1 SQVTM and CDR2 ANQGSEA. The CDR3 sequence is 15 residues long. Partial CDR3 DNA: TGCAGCGTTGAAGGCATGGAACAGGGGTCATACGAG. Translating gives CSVEGMEQGSYE. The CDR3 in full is CSVEGMEQGSYEQYF.

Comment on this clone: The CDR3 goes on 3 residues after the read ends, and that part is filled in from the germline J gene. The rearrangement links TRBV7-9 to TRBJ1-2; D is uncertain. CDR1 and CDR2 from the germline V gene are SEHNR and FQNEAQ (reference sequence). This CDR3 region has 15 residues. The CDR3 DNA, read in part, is TGTGCCAGCAGTTATTCCGTAGCGGGAAGGGATGAC. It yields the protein CASSYSVAGRDD. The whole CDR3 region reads CASSYSVAGRDDYTF.

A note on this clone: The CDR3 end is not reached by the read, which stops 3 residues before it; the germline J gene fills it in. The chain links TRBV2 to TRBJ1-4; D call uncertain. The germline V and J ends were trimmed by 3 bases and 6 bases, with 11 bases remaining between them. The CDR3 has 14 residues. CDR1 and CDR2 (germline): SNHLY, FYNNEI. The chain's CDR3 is CASSERPGYEKLFF. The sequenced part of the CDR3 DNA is TGTGCCAGCAGTGAGCGGCCCGGGTATGAAAAA.

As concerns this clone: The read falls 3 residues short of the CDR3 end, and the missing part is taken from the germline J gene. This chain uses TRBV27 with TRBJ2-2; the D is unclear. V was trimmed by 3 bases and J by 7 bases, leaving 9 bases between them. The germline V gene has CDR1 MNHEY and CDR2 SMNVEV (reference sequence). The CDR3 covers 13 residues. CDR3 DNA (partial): TGTGCCAGCAGTTTCGGTTCTCACGGGGAG. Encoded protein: CASSFGSHGE. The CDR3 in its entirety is CASSFGSHGELFF.

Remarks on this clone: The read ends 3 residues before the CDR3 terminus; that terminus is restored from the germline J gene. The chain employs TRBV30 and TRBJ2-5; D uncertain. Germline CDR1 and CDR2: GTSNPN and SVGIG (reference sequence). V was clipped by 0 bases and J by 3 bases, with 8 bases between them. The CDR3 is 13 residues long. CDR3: CAWSVGLEETQYF. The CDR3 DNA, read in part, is TGTGCCTGGAGTGTAGGTCTGGAAGAGACC.

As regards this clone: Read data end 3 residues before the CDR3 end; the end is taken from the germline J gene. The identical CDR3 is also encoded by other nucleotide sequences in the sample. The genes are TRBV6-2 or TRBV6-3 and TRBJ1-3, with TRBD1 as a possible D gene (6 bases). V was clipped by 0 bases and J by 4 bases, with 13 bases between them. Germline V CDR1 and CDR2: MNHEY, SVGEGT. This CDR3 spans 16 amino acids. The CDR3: CASSYSQGTGGNTIYF. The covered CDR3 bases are TGTGCCAGCAGTTACTCTCAGGGGACCGGCGGAAACACC.

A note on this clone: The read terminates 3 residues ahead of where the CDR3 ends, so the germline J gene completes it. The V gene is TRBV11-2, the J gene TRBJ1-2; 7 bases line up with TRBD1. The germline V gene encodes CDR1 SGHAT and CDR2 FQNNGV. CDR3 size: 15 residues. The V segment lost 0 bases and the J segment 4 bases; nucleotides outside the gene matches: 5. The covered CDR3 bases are TGTGCCAGCAGCTTAGAATCGACAGGGAGCTATGGC. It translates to CASSLESTGSYG. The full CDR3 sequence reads CASSLESTGSYGYTF.

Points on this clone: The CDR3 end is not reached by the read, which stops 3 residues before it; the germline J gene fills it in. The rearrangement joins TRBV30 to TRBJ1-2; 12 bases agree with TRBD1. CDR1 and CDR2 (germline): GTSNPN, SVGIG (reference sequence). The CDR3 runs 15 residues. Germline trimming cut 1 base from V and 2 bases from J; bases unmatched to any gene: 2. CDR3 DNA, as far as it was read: TGTGCCTGGAGTGCTGGGACAGGGGGCAACTATGGC. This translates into CAWSAGTGGNYG. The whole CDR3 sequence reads CAWSAGTGGNYGYTF.

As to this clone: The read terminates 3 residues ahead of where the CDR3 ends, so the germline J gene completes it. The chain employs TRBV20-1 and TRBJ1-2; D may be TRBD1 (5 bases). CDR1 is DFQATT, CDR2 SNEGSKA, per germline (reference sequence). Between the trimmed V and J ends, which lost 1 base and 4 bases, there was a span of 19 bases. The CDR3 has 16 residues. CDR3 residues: CSARGGGAIRAYGYTF. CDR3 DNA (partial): TGCAGTGCTAGAGGGGGAGGGGCGATACGGGCCTATGGC.

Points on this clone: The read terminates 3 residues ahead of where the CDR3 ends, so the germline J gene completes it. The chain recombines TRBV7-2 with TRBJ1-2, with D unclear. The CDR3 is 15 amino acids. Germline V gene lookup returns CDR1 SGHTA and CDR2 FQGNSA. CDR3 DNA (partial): TGTGCCAGCAGTCCTCCTAGCGGGAGTAGTGGCGAC. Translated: CASSPPSGSSGD. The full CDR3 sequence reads CASSPPSGSSGDYTF.

CDR3 bases read: TGTGCCAGCCGTCGAGCGAGCCTTAGCACAGATACG. Its protein is CASRRASLSTDT. The CDR3 as a whole reads CASRRASLSTDTQYF. The gene calls are TRBV2 and TRBJ2-3; no firm D call. The read stops 3 residues short of the end of the CDR3; the missing end is completed from the germline J gene. Germline V lookup: CDR1 SNHLY, CDR2 FYNNEI. The CDR3 covers 15 residues. V lost 8 bases and J 0 bases, leaving 15 bases between the germline ends. The whole variable domain, remainder taken from reference TRBV2 and TRBJ2-3, is EPEVTQTPSHQVTQMGQEVILRCVPISNHLYFYWYRQILGQKVEFLVSFYNNEISEKSEIFDDQFSVERPDGSNFTLKIRSTKLEDSAMYFCASRRASLSTDTQYFGPGTRLTVL.

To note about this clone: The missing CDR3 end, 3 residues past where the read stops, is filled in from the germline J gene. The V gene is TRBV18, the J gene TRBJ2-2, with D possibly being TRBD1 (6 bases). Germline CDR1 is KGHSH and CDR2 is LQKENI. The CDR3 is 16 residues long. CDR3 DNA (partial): TGTGCCAGCTCACCGGTTCAGGGGTCTGGGGCCAACGTG. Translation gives CASSPVQGSGANV. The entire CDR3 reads CASSPVQGSGANVLFF.

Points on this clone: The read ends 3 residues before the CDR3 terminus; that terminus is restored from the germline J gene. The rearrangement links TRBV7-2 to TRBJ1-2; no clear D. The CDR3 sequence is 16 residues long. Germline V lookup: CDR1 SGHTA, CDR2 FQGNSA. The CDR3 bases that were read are TGTGCCAGCAGCTTAGCTAGCGGGAGGTCTTCTTACGAC. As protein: CASSLASGRSSYD. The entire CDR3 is CASSLASGRSSYDYTF.

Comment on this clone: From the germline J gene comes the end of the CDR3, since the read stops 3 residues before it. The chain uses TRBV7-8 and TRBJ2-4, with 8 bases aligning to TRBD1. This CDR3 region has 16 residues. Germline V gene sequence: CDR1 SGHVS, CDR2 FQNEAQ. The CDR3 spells CASSLAETGANYGQYF. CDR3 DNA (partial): TGTGCCAGCAGCTTAGCAGAGACAGGGGCTAACTATGGT.

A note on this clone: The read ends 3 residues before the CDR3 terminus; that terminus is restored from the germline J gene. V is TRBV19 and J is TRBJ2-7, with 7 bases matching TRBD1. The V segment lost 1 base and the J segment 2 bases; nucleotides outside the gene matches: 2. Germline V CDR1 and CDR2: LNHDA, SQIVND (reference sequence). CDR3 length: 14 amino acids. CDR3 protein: CASSIGRGTYEQYF. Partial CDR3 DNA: TGTGCCAGTAGTATAGGCAGGGGGACCTACGAG.

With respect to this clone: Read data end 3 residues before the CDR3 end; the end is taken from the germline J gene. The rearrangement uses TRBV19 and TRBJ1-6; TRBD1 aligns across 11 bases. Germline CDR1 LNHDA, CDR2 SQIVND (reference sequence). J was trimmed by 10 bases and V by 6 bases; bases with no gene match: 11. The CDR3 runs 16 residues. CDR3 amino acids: CASSPKDRGRGSPLHF. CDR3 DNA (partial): TGTGCCAGTAGCCCTAAGGACAGGGGGCGAGGGTCACCC.

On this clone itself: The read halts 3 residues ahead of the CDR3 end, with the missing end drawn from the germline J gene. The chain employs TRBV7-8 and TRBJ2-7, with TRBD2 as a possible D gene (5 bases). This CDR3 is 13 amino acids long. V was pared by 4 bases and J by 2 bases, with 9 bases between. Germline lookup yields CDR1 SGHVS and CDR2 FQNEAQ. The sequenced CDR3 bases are TGTGCCAGCAGCTCTCGGACTGCCTACGAG. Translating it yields CASSSRTAYE. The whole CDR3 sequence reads CASSSRTAYEQYF. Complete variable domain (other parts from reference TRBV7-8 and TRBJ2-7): GAGVSQSPRYKVAKRGQDVALRCDPISGHVSLFWYQQALGQGPEFLTYFQNEAQLDKSGLPSDRFFAERPEGSVSTLKIQRTQQEDSAVYLCASSSRTAYEQYFGPGTRLTVT.